The 13 T cell receptor beta chains presented below share a single source sample, sequenced in a study of blood T cell repertoires in COVID-19. The assay was immunoSEQ multiplex PCR, and TCRdb's table has in-frame clones only and misses some. The sample gives 35,000 to 50,000 clones, around 86% of which show up once; 8.4% is in the top ten. The sequenced sample consisted of peripheral blood. Source of these receptors: a man in his sixties with active COVID-19.

The V and J genes are TRBV6-6 and TRBJ1-5, with D possibly being TRBD1 (6 bases). CDR1 and CDR2 (germline): MNHNY, SVGAGI (reference sequence). The CDR3 runs 12 residues. V was trimmed by 9 bases and J by 7 bases, leaving 13 bases between them. CDR3 sequence: CASHRVGQPQHF. The CDR3 nucleotides read TGTGCCAGTCACAGGGTCGGGCAGCCCCAGCATTTT.

The chain employs TRBV6-1 and TRBJ2-7, with 7 bases lining up with TRBD1. The germline CDR1 and CDR2 sequences are MNHNS and SASEGT. V shed 1 base and J 5 bases; nucleotides not matched to a gene: 11. CDR3 length: 16 residues. The CDR3 sequence is CASSEESHRGFDEQYF. CDR3 DNA sequence: TGTGCCAGCAGTGAAGAGTCGCACAGGGGCTTCGACGAGCAGTACTTC.

The V call is TRBV27, the J call TRBJ2-1; TRBD2 matches at 10 bases. The germline CDR1 and CDR2 sequences are MNHEY and SMNVEV (reference sequence). The CDR3 contains 15 residues. V shed 6 bases and J 1 base; nucleotides not matched to a gene: 3. CDR3 coding DNA: TGTGCCAGCAGCCGGGGACTAGCGTCCTACAATGAGCAGTTCTTC. This sequence encodes CASSRGLASYNEQFF.

This chain joins TRBV28 and TRBJ2-1, with 9 bases fitting TRBD1. Germline V CDR1 and CDR2: MDHEN, SYDVKM. The CDR3 has 17 amino acids. V was clipped by 3 bases and J by 7 bases; unmatched bases: 13. This chain's CDR3 is CASSFRGTGQGRNEQFF. The CDR3 nucleotides are TGTGCCAGCAGTTTTCGTGGTACGGGACAGGGTAGGAATGAGCAGTTCTTC.

The chain joins TRBV7-3 to TRBJ2-5, with D unresolved. Between the trimmed V and J ends, which lost 2 bases and 5 bases, there was a span of 9 bases. Germline V gene sequence: CDR1 SGHTA, CDR2 FQGTGA. The CDR3 sequence is 13 residues long. CDR3 protein: CASSLAGWETQYF. Here the CDR3 DNA reads TGTGCCAGCAGCTTAGCAGGCTGGGAGACCCAGTACTTC.

The chain has TRBV7-2 and TRBJ2-3; 7 bases fit TRBD2. The CDR3 is 14 residues long. V was clipped by 1 base and J by 5 bases; unmatched bases: 3. CDR1 and CDR2 (germline): SGHTA, FQGNSA. CDR3 sequence (DNA): TGTGCCAGCAGCTTAGGGGACTACCGAGATACGCAGTATTTT. The encoded protein is CASSLGDYRDTQYF.

This clone turned up a few times. The CDR3 bases are TGTGCCAGCAGCGTACCCTTAGCCCTCAATCAGCCCCAGCATTTT. It translates to CASSVPLALNQPQHF. V gene TRBV9 combines with J gene TRBJ1-5; D gene uncertain. This CDR3 comprises 15 residues. The germline V and J ends were trimmed by 1 base and 3 bases, with 11 bases remaining between them. CDR1 and CDR2 from the germline V gene are SGDLS and YYNGEE.

The J gene is TRBJ2-1, the V gene TRBV15, with D uncertain. V lost 0 bases, J lost 5 bases, and 8 bases lay in between. The CDR3 consists of 14 residues. Germline V gene lookup returns CDR1 LNHNV and CDR2 YYDKDF (reference sequence). Here the CDR3 reads CATSRETTHNEQFF. CDR3 in DNA: TGTGCCACCAGCAGAGAAACTACCCACAATGAGCAGTTCTTC.

This sequence joins TRBV9 and TRBJ1-1; maybe TRBD1 (5 bases). Trimming took 2 bases from V and 4 from J, leaving 9 bases between them. Germline assignment: CDR1 SGDLS and CDR2 YYNGEE. The CDR3 has 13 residues. CDR3 residues: CASSVGGSTEAFF. In DNA form, the CDR3 reads TGTGCCAGCAGCGTCGGGGGGAGCACTGAAGCTTTCTTT.

Of note for this clone: A junction boundary mismatches the germline segment, possibly from a read error. This chain connects TRBV7-9 to TRBJ1-4; D not resolved. The CDR3 extends over 13 amino acids. Germline V lookup: CDR1 SEHNR, CDR2 FQNEAQ (reference sequence). For the CDR3, the DNA is TGTGCCAGCAGCCCCCTCGAGAGTCCGATTCCGTTCTTT. Amino acids: CASSPLESPIPFF.

As concerns this clone: Other DNA sequences in this sample translate to the same CDR3. This rearrangement joins TRBV5-1 to TRBJ2-3; 10 bases are a match to TRBD2. CDR3 size: 15 residues. J lost 3 bases, V lost 2 bases, and 3 bases had no gene match. CDR1 and CDR2 (germline): SGHRS, YFSETQ. Written as DNA, the CDR3 is TGCGCCAGCAGCTTTCGACTAGCGGGTACAGATACGCAGTATTTT. Encoded protein: CASSFRLAGTDTQYF.

The chain employs TRBV6-5 and TRBJ1-4; 10 bases line up with TRBD1. The CDR3 extends over 14 amino acids. The germline gives CDR1 MNHEY, CDR2 SVGAGI. V was pared by 8 bases and J by 8 bases, with 8 bases of the junction left unmatched. CDR3 bases: TGTGCCAGCGTTGATTGGACAGGGGGAGAAAAACTGTTTTTT. Translated, it gives CASVDWTGGEKLFF.

The V and J genes are TRBV21-1 and TRBJ2-2; the D call TRBD2 from the table was never checked on the DNA. TRBV21-1 counts as a pseudogene. The CDR3 covers 18 residues. The DNA of the CDR3 is TGTGCCAGCAGCAAAGGCGGAGCGGGGGCTGCGAACACCGGGGAGCTGTTTTTT. Translation: CASSKGGAGAANTGELFF.